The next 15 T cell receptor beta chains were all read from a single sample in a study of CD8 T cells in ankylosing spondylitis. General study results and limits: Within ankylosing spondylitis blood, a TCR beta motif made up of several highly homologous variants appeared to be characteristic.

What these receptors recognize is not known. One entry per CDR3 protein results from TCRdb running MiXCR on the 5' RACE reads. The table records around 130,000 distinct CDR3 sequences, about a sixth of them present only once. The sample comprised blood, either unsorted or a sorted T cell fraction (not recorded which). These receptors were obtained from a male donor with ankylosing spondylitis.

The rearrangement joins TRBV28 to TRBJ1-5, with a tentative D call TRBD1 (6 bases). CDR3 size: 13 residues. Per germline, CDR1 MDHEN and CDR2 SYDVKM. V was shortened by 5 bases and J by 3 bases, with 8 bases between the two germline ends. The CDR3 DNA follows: TGTGCCAGCAGTCGGGACACCAATCAGCCCCAGCATTTT. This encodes CASSRDTNQPQHF.

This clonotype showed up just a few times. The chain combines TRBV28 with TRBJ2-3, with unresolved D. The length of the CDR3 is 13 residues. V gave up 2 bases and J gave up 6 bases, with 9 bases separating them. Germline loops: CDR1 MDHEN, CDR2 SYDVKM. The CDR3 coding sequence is TGTGCCAGCAGTTTAGCTGTATCGGATACGCAGTATTTT. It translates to CASSLAVSDTQYF.

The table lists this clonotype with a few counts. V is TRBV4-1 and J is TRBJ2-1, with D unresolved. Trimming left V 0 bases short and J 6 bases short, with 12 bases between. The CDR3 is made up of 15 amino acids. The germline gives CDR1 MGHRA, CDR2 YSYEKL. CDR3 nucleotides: TGCGCCAGCAGCCAAGATCTTGGTTCGGCCAATGAGCAGTTCTTC. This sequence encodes CASSQDLGSANEQFF.

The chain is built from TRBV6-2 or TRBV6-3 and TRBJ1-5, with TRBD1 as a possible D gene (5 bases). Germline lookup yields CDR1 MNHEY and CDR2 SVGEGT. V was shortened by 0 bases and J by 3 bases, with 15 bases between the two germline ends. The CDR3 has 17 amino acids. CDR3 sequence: CASSYSIRQRSNQPQHF. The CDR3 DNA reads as TGTGCCAGCAGTTACTCGATTAGACAGCGGTCCAATCAGCCCCAGCATTTT.

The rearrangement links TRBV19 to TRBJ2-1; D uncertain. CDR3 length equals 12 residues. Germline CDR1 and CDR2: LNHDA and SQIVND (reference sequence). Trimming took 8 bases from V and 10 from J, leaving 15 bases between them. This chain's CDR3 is CASSMSLGEQFF. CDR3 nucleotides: TGTGCCAGTTCGATGAGCCTGGGGGAGCAGTTCTTC. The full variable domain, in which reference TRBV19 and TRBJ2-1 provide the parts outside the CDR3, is DGGITQSPKYLFRKEGQNVTLSCEQNLNHDAMYWYRQDPGQGLRLIYYSQIVNDFQKGDIAEGYSVSREKKESFPLTVTSAQKNPTAFYLCASSMSLGEQFFGPGTRLTVL.

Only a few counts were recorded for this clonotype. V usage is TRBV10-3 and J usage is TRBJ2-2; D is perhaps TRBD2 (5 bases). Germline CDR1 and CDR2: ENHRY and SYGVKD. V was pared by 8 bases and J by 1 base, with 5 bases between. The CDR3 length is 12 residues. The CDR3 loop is CAIGLNTGELFF. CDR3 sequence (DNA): TGTGCCATCGGACTGAACACCGGGGAGCTGTTTTTT.

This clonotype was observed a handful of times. CDR3: CASSLSQGNQPQHF. For the CDR3, the DNA is TGTGCCAGCAGTTTATCACAGGGCAATCAGCCCCAGCATTTT. The rearrangement uses TRBV27 and TRBJ1-5, with D tentatively TRBD1 (5 bases). This CDR3 has 14 residues. Germline assignment: CDR1 MNHEY and CDR2 SMNVEV (reference sequence). V was pared by 0 bases and J by 2 bases, with 5 bases between.

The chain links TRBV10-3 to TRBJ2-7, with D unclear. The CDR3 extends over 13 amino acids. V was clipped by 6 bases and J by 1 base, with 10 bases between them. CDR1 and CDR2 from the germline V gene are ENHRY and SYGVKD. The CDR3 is CAIRAVPSYEQYF. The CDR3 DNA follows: TGTGCCATCAGGGCGGTACCATCCTACGAGCAGTACTTC.

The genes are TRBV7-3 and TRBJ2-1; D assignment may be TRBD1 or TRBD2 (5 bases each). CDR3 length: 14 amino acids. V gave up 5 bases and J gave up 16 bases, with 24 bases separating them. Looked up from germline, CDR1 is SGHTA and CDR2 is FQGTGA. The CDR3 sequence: CASSTLGPNNERFF. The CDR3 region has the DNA TGTGCCAGCAGCACCCTGGGACCAAACAATGAGCGTTTCTTC.

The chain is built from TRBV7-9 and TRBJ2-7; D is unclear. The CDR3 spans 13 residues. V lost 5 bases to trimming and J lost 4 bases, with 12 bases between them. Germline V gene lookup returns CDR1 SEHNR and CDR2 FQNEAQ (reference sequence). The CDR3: CASSPRLGYEQYF. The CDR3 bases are TGTGCCAGCAGCCCCCGGTTGGGTTACGAGCAGTACTTC. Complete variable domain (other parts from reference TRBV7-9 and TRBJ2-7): DTGVSQNPRHKITKRGQNVTFRCDPISEHNRLYWYRQTLGQGPEFLTYFQNEAQLEKSRLLSDRFSAERPKGSFSTLEIQRTEQGDSAMYLCASSPRLGYEQYFGPGTRLTVT.

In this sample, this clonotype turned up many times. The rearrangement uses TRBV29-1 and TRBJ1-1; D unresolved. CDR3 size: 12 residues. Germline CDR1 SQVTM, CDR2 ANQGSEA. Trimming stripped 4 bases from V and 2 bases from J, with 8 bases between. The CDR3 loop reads CSVGVSNTEAFF. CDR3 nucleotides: TGCAGCGTTGGGGTCAGCAACACTGAAGCTTTCTTT.

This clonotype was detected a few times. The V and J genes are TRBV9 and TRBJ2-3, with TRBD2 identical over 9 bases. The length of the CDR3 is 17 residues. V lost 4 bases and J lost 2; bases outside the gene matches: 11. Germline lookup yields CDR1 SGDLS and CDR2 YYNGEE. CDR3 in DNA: TGTGCCAGCAGCCTAACTGCTGCTAGCGGGGTCACAGATACGCAGTATTTT. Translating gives CASSLTAASGVTDTQYF.

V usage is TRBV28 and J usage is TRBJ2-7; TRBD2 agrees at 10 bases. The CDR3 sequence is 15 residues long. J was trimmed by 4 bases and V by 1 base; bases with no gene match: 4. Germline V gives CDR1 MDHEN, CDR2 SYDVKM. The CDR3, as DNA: TGTGCCAGCAGTTTATTCCCTAGCGGGAGTTACGAGCAGTACTTC. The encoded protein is CASSLFPSGSYEQYF.

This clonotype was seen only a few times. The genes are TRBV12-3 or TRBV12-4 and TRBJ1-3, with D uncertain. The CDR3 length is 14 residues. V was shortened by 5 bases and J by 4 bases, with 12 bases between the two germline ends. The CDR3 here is CASSRRVEGNTIYF. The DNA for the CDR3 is TGTGCCAGCAGTCGAAGGGTGGAAGGAAACACCATATATTTT.

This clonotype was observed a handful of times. CDR3 region: CASSVADGDYEQYF. For the CDR3, the DNA is TGTGCCAGCAGCGTAGCGGACGGAGACTACGAGCAGTACTTC. V is TRBV9 and J is TRBJ2-7; D is unresolved. CDR1 SGDLS and CDR2 YYNGEE come from the germline V gene. The CDR3 sequence is 14 residues long. Trimming shortened V by 0 bases and J by 3 bases, and 10 bases separated the two germline ends.